This entry concerns a single T cell receptor (beta chain). Its antigen is not identified. The entry originates in a study of response to subunit inactivated influenza vaccine. Study-wide results and caveats: Each seasonal influenza vaccination, the authors suggested, recruits few new T cells.

TCRdb re-called the RT-PCR reads with MiXCR, one entry per CDR3 protein. This sample has 800,000 or so distinct CDR3 sequences, with approximately 22% found just once. From germline, CDR1 is DFQATT and CDR2 SNEGSKA (reference sequence). This CDR3 comprises 10 residues. V was clipped by 5 bases and J by 10 bases, with 9 bases between them. The sequence derives from a man in his fifties who received an inactivated influenza vaccine. The rearrangement joins TRBV20-1 to TRBJ2-1, with unresolved D. The specimen was PBMCs from blood, collected 4 to 6 days after vaccination. CDR3 sequence: CSASYREQFF. In DNA, the CDR3 is TGCAGTGCTTCTTACAGAGAGCAGTTCTTC.